Listed here are 19 T cell receptor beta chains from one sample, sequenced in a study of blood T cell repertoires in COVID-19. Measured with immunoSEQ multiplex PCR; TCRdb has only the in-frame clones, and not every one. The table includes 280,000 or so clones, more than 70% detected once. What was sequenced was peripheral blood. The receptors stem from a woman in her thirties who had recovered from COVID-19.

This clone was seen only once. V is TRBV7-3 and J is TRBJ2-2; 7 bases map to TRBD1. Losses at the gene ends were 1 base for V and 2 bases for J; bases not matched to a gene: 4. CDR3 size: 16 residues. Germline CDR1 SGHTA, CDR2 FQGTGA. As DNA, the CDR3 is TGTGCCAGCAGCTTAAAAGGGGGCGTAAACACCGGGGAGCTGTTTTTT. It is translated as CASSLKGGVNTGELFF.

The chain joins TRBV5-1 to TRBJ2-3; maybe TRBD2 (5 bases). Trimming stripped 2 bases from V and 4 bases from J, with 14 bases between. From germline, CDR1 is SGHRS and CDR2 YFSETQ. The CDR3 spans 15 residues. The CDR3 here is CASSLVTGSADTQYF. The CDR3 nucleotides read TGCGCCAGCAGCTTAGTAACGGGGAGCGCAGATACGCAGTATTTT.

The V call is TRBV9, the J call TRBJ1-6, with no clear D. The V and J ends lost 0 bases and 5 bases respectively, with 9 bases between them. CDR1 and CDR2 (germline): SGDLS, YYNGEE. This CDR3 is built from 15 residues. The DNA for the CDR3 is TGTGCCAGCAGCGTAGGGGCAGCCGATAATTCACCCCTCCACTTT. This gives the protein CASSVGAADNSPLHF.

The chain employs TRBV7-2 and TRBJ1-1; 7 nucleotides align to TRBD1. Looked up from germline, CDR1 is SGHTA and CDR2 is FQGNSA. The length of the CDR3 is 15 residues. The ends lost 4 bases at V and 1 base at J; junction bases unmatched: 6. The CDR3 spells CASSYQTGANTEAFF. CDR3 sequence (DNA): TGTGCCAGCAGCTACCAAACAGGGGCGAACACTGAAGCTTTCTTT.

This clone has only one observation. The chain employs TRBV10-3 and TRBJ1-4, with 7 bases identical to TRBD1. Trimming at V came to 3 bases and at J to 2 bases, leaving 6 bases not matched to a gene. Germline V CDR1 and CDR2: ENHRY, SYGVKD. The CDR3 consists of 16 residues. CDR3: CAISDSTGTTNEKLFF. CDR3 sequence (DNA): TGTGCCATCAGTGATTCGACAGGGACCACTAATGAAAAACTGTTTTTT.

This sequence joins TRBV20-1 and TRBJ1-1, with 11 bases fitting TRBD1. Germline assignment: CDR1 DFQATT and CDR2 SNEGSKA (reference sequence). The CDR3 sequence is 15 residues long. Trimming cost V 3 bases and J 5 bases; bases outside gene matches: 8. The CDR3 here is CSASPDRGRGTEAFF. Here the CDR3 DNA reads TGCAGTGCTAGTCCGGACAGGGGGCGAGGGACTGAAGCTTTCTTT.

The rearrangement joins TRBV11-2 to TRBJ2-7, with D perhaps matching TRBD2 (5 bases). The germline V gene encodes CDR1 SGHAT and CDR2 FQNNGV. V dropped 2 bases and J dropped 0 bases, with 8 bases sitting between them. The CDR3 spans 14 residues. In DNA form, the CDR3 reads TGTGCCAGCAGCTTATTGGGGAGCTCCTACGAGCAGTACTTC. Translated, it gives CASSLLGSSYEQYF.

The chain has TRBV11-2 and TRBJ1-2; 12 positions agree with TRBD1. CDR1 and CDR2 from the germline V gene are SGHAT and FQNNGV. The CDR3 is 16 residues long. Trimming cost V 1 base and J 8 bases; bases outside gene matches: 8. The DNA of the CDR3 is TGTGCCAGCAGCTTAGCATTCCGGGACAGGGGGCCCGGCTACACCTTC. This codes for CASSLAFRDRGPGYTF.

This clone has more than one count but fewer than ten. This sequence joins TRBV4-2 and TRBJ1-1; TRBD1 matches at 8 bases. V was clipped by 1 base and J by 0 bases; unmatched bases: 4. The germline V gene encodes CDR1 LGHNA and CDR2 YNFKEQ. The CDR3 length is 16 residues. The CDR3 sequence: CASSQVQGAVNTEAFF. The CDR3 DNA reads as TGTGCCAGCAGCCAAGTCCAGGGGGCCGTGAACACTGAAGCTTTCTTT.

This chain uses TRBV5-8 with TRBJ1-1; 8 bases match TRBD1. The CDR3 is 15 residues long. The ends lost 1 base at V and 1 base at J; junction bases unmatched: 3. Germline V gives CDR1 SGHTS, CDR2 YDEGEE. The CDR3 bases are TGTGCCAGCAGCTTGTCCAGGGGGCGGAACACTGAAGCTTTCTTT. Its translation is CASSLSRGRNTEAFF.

The rearrangement joins TRBV6-5 to TRBJ1-5; possibly TRBD1 for D (5 bases). The germline CDR1 and CDR2 sequences are MNHEY and SVGAGI. The V and J ends lost 8 bases and 0 bases respectively, with 11 bases between them. CDR3 length: 14 amino acids. CDR3: CASAEGYSNQPQHF. The DNA for the CDR3 is TGTGCCAGCGCGGAGGGGTATAGCAATCAGCCCCAGCATTTT.

This clone has a handful of counts. This chain connects TRBV11-3 to TRBJ2-3; D perhaps matches TRBD1 (5 bases). V was pared by 1 base and J by 0 bases, with 8 bases between. CDR1 and CDR2 from the germline V gene are SGHNT and YENEEA. The CDR3 loop spans 15 amino acids. CDR3: CASSLGRASTDTQYF. The CDR3 DNA reads as TGTGCCAGCAGCTTAGGCAGGGCTAGCACAGATACGCAGTATTTT.

This CDR3 is CASSSGQGRQYF. DNA for the CDR3: TGTGCCAGCAGCTCCGGACAGGGGAGGCAGTACTTC. The chain couples TRBV7-3 to TRBJ2-7; 9 bases are shared with TRBD1. This CDR3 has 12 amino acids. Germline V lookup: CDR1 SGHTA, CDR2 FQGTGA. Trimming cost V 4 bases and J 9 bases; bases outside gene matches: 4.

For this clone: This same CDR3 is encoded by further DNA sequences in the sample. This chain joins TRBV5-1 and TRBJ2-1; a possible D gene is TRBD2 (7 bases). The CDR3 length is 15 residues. Trimming removed 2 bases from V and 2 bases from J, with 11 bases in between. Looked up from germline, CDR1 is SGHRS and CDR2 is YFSETQ. CDR3 nucleotide sequence: TGCGCCAGCAGCTTCGGAGGGGGGGCCTACAATGAGCAGTTCTTC. Its translation is CASSFGGGAYNEQFF.

This clone appeared a single time. The chain combines TRBV4-2 with TRBJ2-7, with 9 positions matching TRBD2. Germline CDR1 is LGHNA and CDR2 is YNFKEQ. The CDR3 totals 18 residues. The V gene end was trimmed by 1 base and the J gene end by 1 base; junction bases not matched to a gene: 11. This CDR3 reads CASSQALPSGAQSYEQYF. The CDR3, as DNA: TGTGCCAGCAGCCAAGCTCTACCTAGCGGGGCGCAATCCTACGAGCAGTACTTC.

This clone was seen once. The chain is built from TRBV29-1 and TRBJ1-2; D is uncertain. The CDR3 loop spans 13 amino acids. V was clipped by 5 bases and J by 0 bases, with 10 bases between them. The germline CDR1 and CDR2 sequences are SQVTM and ANQGSEA. CDR3 in DNA: TGCAGCGTTCCGGCGGTTACTAACTATGGCTACACCTTC. Translation gives CSVPAVTNYGYTF. The entire variable domain, with the rest obtained from reference TRBV29-1 and TRBJ1-2, is as follows: SAVISQKPSRDICQRGTSLTIQCQVDSQVTMMFWYRQQPGQSLTLIATANQGSEATYESGFVIDKFPISRPNLTFSTLTVSNMSPEDSSIYLCSVPAVTNYGYTFGSGTRLTVV.

With regard to this clone: Other DNA sequences within the sample encode an identical CDR3. The chain employs TRBV12-3 or TRBV12-4 and TRBJ1-1; D possibly corresponds to TRBD1 (5 bases). This CDR3 comprises 12 residues. The V end was cut by 1 base, the J end by 8 bases, with 8 bases between. This CDR3 reads CASSLGQREAFF. CDR3 DNA: TGTGCCAGCAGTTTAGGACAGCGAGAAGCTTTCTTT.

V is TRBV7-8 and J is TRBJ1-1; TRBD1 is a possible D gene (6 bases). Germline V lookup: CDR1 SGHVS, CDR2 FQNEAQ. The CDR3 is 14 amino acids. V lost 6 bases and J 8 bases, leaving 19 bases between the germline ends. DNA for the CDR3: TGTGCCAGCAGACTCGCACAGGGTAGCTCCGAAGCTTTCTTT. It yields the protein CASRLAQGSSEAFF.

This clone was observed a few times. V and J are TRBV7-2 and TRBJ1-6; D might be TRBD1 (5 bases). The CDR3 consists of 15 residues. The germline V gene has CDR1 SGHTA and CDR2 FQGNSA. V was shortened by 1 base and J by 14 bases, with 18 bases between the two germline ends. The CDR3 loop is CASSLEGSGFFTLHF. The CDR3, as DNA: TGTGCCAGCAGCTTAGAGGGGTCAGGGTTCTTCACCCTCCACTTT.